This T cell receptor beta chain was captured in a study of blood T cell repertoires in COVID-19. This clone was observed a handful of times. Mismatch with germline at one junction end may stem from a read error. Per germline, CDR1 SGHDN and CDR2 FVKESK. This CDR3 spans 15 amino acids. Clones were read by immunoSEQ multiplex PCR, and TCRdb kept only the in-frame ones, dropping some. The top ten clones hold about 5.1% of a sample with more than 120,000 clones, 84% of them seen once. Sequencing was done on a sample of peripheral blood. The chain joins TRBV14 to TRBJ2-3; 14 bases match TRBD2. This TCR was sampled from a human donor in a cohort sampled during active COVID-19. CDR3 protein: CASSQELGGLAGEHF. As DNA, the CDR3 is TGTGCCAGCAGCCAAGAACTAGGGGGACTAGCGGGAGAGCATTTT.